This T cell receptor (beta chain) was observed in a study of blood T cell repertoires in COVID-19. Germline-derived CDR1 and CDR2 are LGHNA and YSLEER. J gave up 4 bases and V 4 bases, and 4 bases lay outside the gene matches. The CDR3 consists of 14 residues. TCRdb's table, derived via immunoSEQ multiplex PCR, lists solely in-frame clones and lacks some. The sample contains a few hundred thousand clones, around nine tenths of which appear only once. The sequenced material came from PBMCs or T cells enriched from blood (not recorded which). This receptor was obtained from a woman aged 50 to 60 who had recovered from COVID-19. V gene TRBV4-3 combines with J gene TRBJ2-1, with 7 nucleotides matching TRBD2. CDR3 amino acids: CASSLGGGYNEQFF. The CDR3 coding sequence is TGCGCCAGCAGCCTGGGGGGGGGATACAATGAGCAGTTCTTC.